The 31 T cell receptor beta chains below were found in one sample sequenced in a study of shared clonotypes between healthy human individuals. Produced via immunoSEQ multiplex PCR; TCRdb's table is partial and in-frame only. In the table there are some 2,500,000 clones, 92% of which are singletons. The source material was naive CD4+ T cells from PBMCs. Specified subset: CD45RA+ positively selected. The receptors come from a man between 18 and 29 years old in good health. Some clones in this sample may be carry-over from other donors' samples.

The rearrangement joins TRBV2 to TRBJ2-5; TRBD2 matches 13 bases. Germline V lookup: CDR1 SNHLY, CDR2 FYNNEI. Trimming cost V 8 bases and J 5 bases; bases outside gene matches: 8. The length of the CDR3 is 15 residues. The CDR3 region is CASGRLAGGSETQYF. In nucleotides, the CDR3 is TGTGCCAGCGGCAGACTAGCGGGAGGAAGCGAGACCCAGTACTTC.

V usage is TRBV7-9 and J usage is TRBJ1-4; D remains unclear. Between the trimmed V and J ends, which lost 2 bases and 11 bases, there was a span of 9 bases. Germline loops: CDR1 SEHNR, CDR2 FQNEAQ (reference sequence). The CDR3 contains 12 residues. This CDR3 reads CASSLHQGKLFF. The CDR3 region has the DNA TGTGCCAGCAGCTTACATCAAGGGAAACTGTTTTTT.

The rearrangement links TRBV19 to TRBJ1-2; D is possibly TRBD1 (5 bases). This CDR3 spans 13 amino acids. Trimming removed 0 bases at V and 4 bases at J, with 6 bases between. From germline, CDR1 is LNHDA and CDR2 SQIVND (reference sequence). CDR3 bases: TGTGCCAGTAGTATAGACACAGGCTATGGCTACACCTTC. Amino acid sequence: CASSIDTGYGYTF.

The chain combines TRBV2 with TRBJ2-1, with D unresolved. Germline CDR1 SNHLY, CDR2 FYNNEI. The germline V and J ends were trimmed by 4 bases and 13 bases, with 8 bases remaining between them. CDR3 length: 10 amino acids. CDR3 bases: TGTGCCAGCAGTGTTAGCAACCAGTTCTTC. The encoded protein is CASSVSNQFF.

CDR3 loop: CSVAGLVVVEQFF. The CDR3 nucleotides are TGCAGCGTTGCAGGTCTAGTGGTGGTTGAGCAGTTCTTC. The V call is TRBV29-1, the J call TRBJ2-1; D is unresolved. The CDR3 spans 13 residues. The germline V and J ends were trimmed by 4 bases and 9 bases, with 16 bases remaining between them. Looked up from germline, CDR1 is SQVTM and CDR2 is ANQGSEA.

The chain recombines TRBV6-6 with TRBJ1-1; the D is unclear. Germline V CDR1 and CDR2: MNHNY, SVGAGI (reference sequence). This CDR3 contains 13 residues. V was cut by 0 bases and J by 4 bases, with 6 bases left in between. CDR3 nucleotide sequence: TGTGCCAGCAGTTACTCTCCCCCCACTGAAGCTTTCTTT. Amino acids: CASSYSPPTEAFF.

The chain employs TRBV5-4 and TRBJ2-1; no clear D gene. With 5 bases removed from V and 6 bases from J, the gap between germline ends came to 15 bases. The CDR3 covers 14 residues. Germline CDR1 SGHNT, CDR2 YYREEE (reference sequence). The CDR3 protein is CASRSVEGLNEQFF. CDR3 DNA sequence: TGTGCCAGCAGGAGTGTCGAAGGGCTCAATGAGCAGTTCTTC.

The chain is built from TRBV6-5 and TRBJ1-1; a possible D gene is TRBD1 (6 bases). CDR1 and CDR2 (germline): MNHEY, SVGAGI. Trimming took 2 bases from V and 4 from J, leaving 11 bases between them. The CDR3 is 14 residues long. The CDR3 region is CASSYRGGSTEAFF. CDR3 in DNA: TGTGCCAGCAGTTACAGGGGGGGTTCCACTGAAGCTTTCTTT.

This rearrangement joins TRBV2 to TRBJ1-5; the D gene is possibly TRBD1 (6 bases). Germline lookup yields CDR1 SNHLY and CDR2 FYNNEI. The ends were cut back, 11 bases at V and 0 bases at J, with 14 bases in the middle. This CDR3 region has 14 residues. CDR3 protein: CAGGGSYSNQPQHF. CDR3 bases: TGTGCCGGGGGCGGATCATATAGCAATCAGCCCCAGCATTTT.

In DNA form, the CDR3 reads TGTGCCAGCAGTGGACGGGGCTCTGGAAACACCATATATTTT. Amino acid sequence: CASSGRGSGNTIYF. V usage is TRBV28 and J usage is TRBJ1-3; no definite D call. The CDR3 extends over 14 amino acids. Germline CDR1 MDHEN, CDR2 SYDVKM. V dropped 5 bases and J dropped 0 bases, with 8 bases sitting between them.

This chain connects TRBV27 to TRBJ2-5; D is possibly TRBD1 (5 bases). CDR3 length equals 13 residues. The germline V and J ends were trimmed by 2 bases and 7 bases, with 11 bases remaining between them. CDR1 and CDR2 from the germline V gene are MNHEY and SMNVEV (reference sequence). DNA for the CDR3: TGTGCCAGCAGTTTAAAATGGGGCGGGACCCAGTACTTC. This encodes CASSLKWGGTQYF.

The CDR3 DNA reads as TGTGCCAGCGCTTGGCAGGGCCAAAACATTCAGTACTTC. It translates to CASAWQGQNIQYF. The V call is TRBV28, the J call TRBJ2-4; D might be TRBD1 (5 bases). V lost 8 bases to trimming and J lost 5 bases, with 13 bases between them. CDR3 length equals 13 residues. Germline V gene sequence: CDR1 MDHEN, CDR2 SYDVKM.

The chain carries TRBV5-4 and TRBJ2-3, with 13 bases identical to TRBD2. Per germline, CDR1 SGHNT and CDR2 YYREEE (reference sequence). CDR3 length: 18 residues. V trimming: 2 bases; J trimming: 0 bases; junction bases outside the gene matches: 6. This CDR3 reads CASSFSGTSGASTDTQYF. DNA for the CDR3: TGTGCCAGCAGCTTTTCCGGGACTAGCGGGGCTAGCACAGATACGCAGTATTTT. Filled out from reference TRBV5-4 and TRBJ2-3, the complete variable domain reads ETGVTQSPTHLIKTRGQQVTLRCSSQSGHNTVSWYQQALGQGPQFIFQYYREEENGRGNFPPRFSGLQFPNYSSELNVNALELDDSALYLCASSFSGTSGASTDTQYFGPGTRLTVL.

In regard to this clone: The same CDR3 is also encoded by other DNA sequences in this sample. The rearrangement uses TRBV2 and TRBJ1-1; 8 nucleotides line up with TRBD1. The V and J ends lost 6 bases and 4 bases, in that order; junction bases with no gene match: 4. The CDR3 totals 13 residues. CDR1 is SNHLY and CDR2 is FYNNEI in the germline V gene. CDR3 nucleotide sequence: TGTGCCAGCAGGAGACAGGGGAGCACTGAAGCTTTCTTT. It codes for CASRRQGSTEAFF.

This clone was seen more than once but under ten times. Other DNA sequences in the same sample also yield this CDR3. The CDR3 sequence is CASSRTDTQYF. In DNA form, the CDR3 reads TGTGCCAGCAGCCGCACAGATACGCAGTATTTT. V usage is TRBV7-2 and J usage is TRBJ2-3; D is uncertain. The V and J ends lost 5 bases and 1 base respectively, with 1 base between them. Per the germline V gene, CDR1 is SGHTA and CDR2 is FQGNSA. The CDR3 is 11 residues long. Drawing the rest from reference TRBV7-2 and TRBJ2-3, the complete variable domain is GAGVSQSPSNKVTEKGKDVELRCDPISGHTALYWYRQSLGQGLEFLIYFQGNSAPDKSGLPSDRFSAERTGGSVSTLTIQRTQQEDSAVYLCASSRTDTQYFGPGTRLTVL.

V gene TRBV6-5 combines with J gene TRBJ1-2; D remains unclear. V dropped 2 bases and J dropped 3 bases, with 10 bases sitting between them. This CDR3 comprises 14 residues. Germline loops: CDR1 MNHEY, CDR2 SVGAGI. CDR3 region: CASSYGAVDYGYTF. CDR3 nucleotide sequence: TGTGCCAGCAGTTACGGAGCGGTTGACTATGGCTACACCTTC.

The J gene is TRBJ2-5, the V gene TRBV6-5; 7 bases line up with TRBD1. The CDR3 is 13 amino acids. Trimming cost V 5 bases and J 5 bases; bases outside gene matches: 5. Germline loops: CDR1 MNHEY, CDR2 SVGAGI. CDR3 loop: CASSRDREETQYF. The CDR3 DNA follows: TGTGCCAGCAGTAGAGACAGGGAGGAGACCCAGTACTTC.

Only a few counts were recorded for this clone. The V gene is TRBV23-1, the J gene TRBJ2-2, with a tentative D call TRBD2 (6 bases). TRBV23-1 is recorded as an ORF, its role being uncertain. This CDR3 region has 14 residues. Trimming removed 6 bases at V and 1 base at J, with 9 bases between. The CDR3 sequence: CASRDYQNTGELFF. The CDR3 bases are TGCGCCAGCAGGGACTACCAGAACACCGGGGAGCTGTTTTTT.

The gene calls are TRBV19 and TRBJ1-3, with TRBD1 matching over 7 bases. V lost 5 bases and J lost 2; bases outside the gene matches: 12. Germline loops: CDR1 LNHDA, CDR2 SQIVND (reference sequence). The CDR3 length is 17 residues. This CDR3 is CASSAQGSTGTGNTIYF. CDR3 coding DNA: TGTGCCAGTAGTGCCCAGGGATCGACAGGGACTGGAAACACCATATATTTT.

The chain uses TRBV15 and TRBJ1-2, with D unclear. Trimming took 8 bases from V and 0 from J, leaving 7 bases between them. Germline assignment: CDR1 LNHNV and CDR2 YYDKDF (reference sequence). The CDR3 contains 12 residues. This chain's CDR3 is CATEGANYGYTF. In DNA form, the CDR3 reads TGTGCCACCGAAGGAGCTAACTATGGCTACACCTTC.

V is TRBV27 and J is TRBJ2-7; 8 nucleotides agree with TRBD1. This CDR3 contains 15 residues. The V and J ends lost 4 bases and 3 bases, in that order; junction bases with no gene match: 8. The germline gives CDR1 MNHEY, CDR2 SMNVEV (reference sequence). The CDR3 DNA sequence: TGTGCCAGCAGTTCCAACAGGGGGAATTTCTACGAGCAGTACTTC. It codes for CASSSNRGNFYEQYF.

This chain uses TRBV27 with TRBJ2-7; D unclear. Trimming stripped 3 bases from V and 2 bases from J, with 8 bases between. This CDR3 is built from 13 residues. The germline CDR1 and CDR2 sequences are MNHEY and SMNVEV (reference sequence). The CDR3 spells CASSFVGPYEQYF. The DNA for the CDR3 is TGTGCCAGCAGTTTTGTTGGGCCCTACGAGCAGTACTTC.

This clone came up once. The chain uses TRBV6-8 and TRBJ2-1; D gene unclear. The germline V gene has CDR1 MNHGY and CDR2 SAAAGT. V was cut by 6 bases and J by 4 bases, with 7 bases left in between. The CDR3 contains 12 residues. Written as DNA, the CDR3 is TGTGCCAGCAGCACGGTTTACAATGAGCAGTTCTTC. Translated, it gives CASSTVYNEQFF.

V gene TRBV19 combines with J gene TRBJ2-7; D is tentatively TRBD1 or TRBD2 (5 bases each). Germline values: CDR1 LNHDA, CDR2 SQIVND (reference sequence). CDR3 length: 14 amino acids. Trimming cost V 4 bases and J 3 bases, with 13 bases left between them. The CDR3 DNA reads as TGTGCCAGTAGTACGTGGGACGGCTACTACGAGCAGTACTTC. It is translated as CASSTWDGYYEQYF.

The gene calls are TRBV25-1 and TRBJ2-7; 14 positions match TRBD2. The CDR3 runs 15 residues. Unmatched junction bases numbered 8, after V lost 8 bases and J lost 5 bases. CDR1 is MGHDK and CDR2 is SYGVNS in the germline V gene. CDR3 nucleotide sequence: TGTGCCAGCTCCAAAGGGGGACTAGCGGGAGACGAGCAGTACTTC. It is translated as CASSKGGLAGDEQYF.

The chain uses TRBV27 and TRBJ1-5; D remains unclear. CDR1 MNHEY and CDR2 SMNVEV come from the germline V gene (reference sequence). CDR3 length equals 11 residues. Trimming took 3 bases from V and 6 from J, leaving 3 bases between them. This CDR3 is CASSLIQPQHF. Here the CDR3 DNA reads TGTGCCAGCAGTTTGATTCAGCCCCAGCATTTT.

The rearrangement uses TRBV27 and TRBJ2-1; a possible D gene is TRBD1 (5 bases). Germline V gene lookup returns CDR1 MNHEY and CDR2 SMNVEV (reference sequence). Trimming removed 7 bases at V and 6 bases at J, with 19 bases between. The CDR3 length is 15 residues. The CDR3 DNA reads as TGTGCCAGCACCCTATCACCAGGGTACAGCAATGAGCAGTTCTTC. This gives the protein CASTLSPGYSNEQFF.

The chain combines TRBV7-2 with TRBJ2-7; the D is unclear. V gave up 4 bases and J gave up 6 bases, with 16 bases separating them. From germline, CDR1 is SGHTA and CDR2 FQGNSA. The CDR3 has 14 residues. The CDR3 loop is CASSSSRIVGEQYF. The CDR3 DNA reads as TGTGCCAGCAGCTCTTCCCGTATAGTGGGCGAGCAGTACTTC.

In its sample, this clone was seen once. The chain employs TRBV4-3 and TRBJ2-3; D remains ambiguous. The germline V gene has CDR1 LGHNA and CDR2 YSLEER. Trimming removed 4 bases from V and 0 bases from J, with 14 bases in between. The CDR3 runs to 16 residues. This chain's CDR3 is CASSPSPPGSTDTQYF. CDR3 nucleotides: TGCGCCAGCAGCCCCTCCCCCCCCGGGAGCACAGATACGCAGTATTTT.

The V gene is TRBV6-1, the J gene TRBJ1-2, with TRBD1 matching 9 bases. The length of the CDR3 is 15 residues. Trimming cost V 8 bases and J 2 bases; bases outside gene matches: 9. Per the germline V gene, CDR1 is MNHNS and CDR2 is SASEGT. CDR3 sequence (DNA): TGTGCCAGCCATGTTCGAGGACAGGGGAACTATGGCTACACCTTC. Translation gives CASHVRGQGNYGYTF.

The chain couples TRBV7-2 to TRBJ2-5, with D perhaps given as TRBD1 or TRBD2 (5 bases each). Germline assignment: CDR1 SGHTA and CDR2 FQGNSA. The CDR3 totals 15 residues. V lost 1 base to trimming and J lost 4 bases, with 13 bases between them. As DNA, the CDR3 is TGTGCCAGCAGCTTAGGTGGGAGAGGGGTAGAGACCCAGTACTTC. This sequence encodes CASSLGGRGVETQYF.